This T cell receptor (beta chain) was documented in a study of blood T cell repertoires in COVID-19. This clone was recorded once. The ends were cut back, 0 bases at V and 1 base at J, with 11 bases in the middle. The CDR3 consists of 16 residues. Per the germline V gene, CDR1 is SGHVS and CDR2 is FNYEAQ. Data came from immunoSEQ multiplex PCR; TCRdb stores just in-frame clones and leaves some out. The sample includes roughly 200,000 clones, over 75% of them seen just once. The J gene is TRBJ2-3, the V gene TRBV7-6; TRBD2 is a possible D gene (6 bases). Sequencing was performed on PBMCs or T cells enriched from blood (not recorded which). The TCR sequence derives from a man younger than 45 in a cohort exposed to, infected with or recovered from COVID-19 (not recorded which). CDR3 sequence reads: CASSLASSAGTDTQYF. The CDR3 nucleotides are TGTGCCAGCAGCTTAGCGTCTAGCGCGGGCACAGATACGCAGTATTTT.